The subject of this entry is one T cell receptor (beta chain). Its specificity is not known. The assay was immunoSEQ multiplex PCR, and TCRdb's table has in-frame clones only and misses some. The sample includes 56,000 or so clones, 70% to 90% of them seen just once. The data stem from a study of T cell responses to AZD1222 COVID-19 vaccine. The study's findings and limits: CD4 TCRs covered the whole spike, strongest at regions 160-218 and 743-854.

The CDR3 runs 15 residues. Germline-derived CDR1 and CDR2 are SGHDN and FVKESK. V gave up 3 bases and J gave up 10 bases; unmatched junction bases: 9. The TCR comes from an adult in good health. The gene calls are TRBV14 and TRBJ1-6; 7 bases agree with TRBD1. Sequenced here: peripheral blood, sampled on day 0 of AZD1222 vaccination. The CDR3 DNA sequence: TGTGCCAGCAGCCACCCGACAGGGAATGGATCACCCCTCCACTTT. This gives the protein CASSHPTGNGSPLHF.